The rows below give T cell receptor beta chains drawn from one sample of a study of T cell repertoires in cytomegalovirus infection. TCRdb reprocessed the reads with MiXCR, giving one entry per CDR3 protein. Among about 680,000 distinct CDR3 sequences listed, 20% to 25% were seen once. The sequencing sample was made of CD8+ T cells from PBMCs. Receptors were obtained from a human donor in good health (CMV status not recorded). Some clones in this sample may be carry-over from other donors' samples. The CDR3 runs from the conserved cysteine through the conserved F or W. The D gene is left open where the match is weak. Only part of the rows carry a size: once, few, many, or a class if the clone is expanded.

CDR3 protein	CDR3 DNA	V gene	D gene	clone size	J gene
CAIRVLAGGEGPDTQYF	TGTGCCATCAGGGTACTAGCGGGGGGCGAAGGCCCAGATACGCAGTATTTT	TRBV10-3	TRBD2	.	TRBJ2-3
CASSLSQGLRHYGYTF	TGTGCCAGCAGCTTATCTCAGGGCCTCAGACACTATGGCTACACCTTC	TRBV5-3	.	.	TRBJ1-2
CASSLSARGGYTF	TGTGCCAGCAGTTTATCGGCCAGGGGCGGCTACACCTTC	TRBV27	.	.	TRBJ1-2
CSARDWVDDRETQYF	TGCAGTGCTAGAGATTGGGTGGACGACCGAGAGACCCAGTACTTC	TRBV20-1	.	.	TRBJ2-5
CASKGVENIQYF	TGTGCCAGCAAAGGAGTGGAAAACATTCAGTACTTC	TRBV7-9	.	.	TRBJ2-4
CVSSGSWASGSYEQYF	TGTGTCAGCAGCGGGTCTTGGGCTAGCGGGTCCTACGAGCAGTACTTC	TRBV7-6	TRBD2	.	TRBJ2-7
CASTEYVDGYTF	TGTGCCAGCACCGAATATGTTGATGGCTACACCTTC	TRBV6-6	.	many	TRBJ1-2
CSARDFGDTGELFF	TGCAGTGCTAGAGATTTCGGGGACACCGGGGAGCTGTTTTTT	TRBV20-1	.	.	TRBJ2-2
CASLDRDVQETQYF	TGTGCCAGTTTGGACAGGGACGTCCAAGAGACCCAGTACTTC	TRBV2	TRBD1	.	TRBJ2-5
CASSFWNTGELFF	TGTGCCAGCAGTTTCTGGAACACCGGGGAGCTGTTTTTT	TRBV12-3/TRBV12-4	.	many	TRBJ2-2
CASSYDDRGLGNEQFF	TGTGCCAGTAGTTACGACGACAGGGGGCTGGGGAATGAGCAGTTCTTC	TRBV19	TRBD1	.	TRBJ2-1
CSVSNTDTQYF	TGCAGTGTCTCCAACACAGATACGCAGTATTTT	TRBV29-1	.	few	TRBJ2-3
CASSHPLPGSSGAYEQFF	TGTGCCAGCAGCCATCCCCTCCCGGGGAGTAGCGGGGCCTATGAGCAGTTCTTC	TRBV9	TRBD2	few	TRBJ2-1
CATRGGESQPQHF	TGTGCCACCCGCGGGGGAGAGAGTCAGCCCCAGCATTTT	TRBV27	.	few	TRBJ1-5
CASSYSKWGLGNTEDFF	.	TRBV6-8	.	.	TRBJ1-1
CASSLMGNTEAFF	TGTGCCAGCAGTTTGATGGGGAACACTGAAGCTTTCTTT	TRBV12-3/TRBV12-4	.	many	TRBJ1-1
CASSLYGNTIYF	TGTGCCAGCAGTTTATATGGAAACACCATATATTTT	TRBV12-3/TRBV12-4	.	many	TRBJ1-3
CASSEGGNYGYTF	TGTGCCAGCAGTGAAGGGGGGAACTATGGCTACACCTTC	TRBV2	.	few	TRBJ1-2
CASSLDATGNTGELFF	TGTGCCAGCAGCTTAGATGCCACAGGGAACACCGGGGAGCTGTTTTTT	TRBV7-9	.	many	TRBJ2-2
CASAMTGTVLLWTNEKLFF	TGTGCCAGCGCCATGACAGGGACGGTATTGTTGTGGACTAATGAAAAACTGTTTTTT	TRBV12-3/TRBV12-4	TRBD1	.	TRBJ1-4
CASSLANSPGELFF	TGTGCCAGCAGCTTGGCGAATAGCCCCGGGGAGCTGTTTTTT	TRBV5-4	.	many	TRBJ2-2
CAIKRTGDRDEQFF	TGTGCCATCAAGAGGACAGGGGACCGCGATGAGCAGTTCTTC	TRBV10-3	TRBD1	.	TRBJ2-1
CASSPDSSPLHF	TGTGCCAGCAGCCCCGATTCTTCACCCCTCCACTTT	TRBV7-6	.	few	TRBJ1-6
CASSLEHGPNYGYTF	TGCGCCAGCAGCTTGGAGCACGGACCTAACTATGGCTACACCTTC	TRBV5-1	.	few	TRBJ1-2
CASSSSGDRRINEKLFF	TGTGCCAGCAGCTCTTCCGGGGACCGACGGATTAATGAAAAACTGTTTTTT	TRBV7-9	.	many	TRBJ1-4
CASSLGWGAGMNTEAFF	TGTGCCAGCAGCCTAGGGTGGGGGGCAGGGATGAACACTGAAGCTTTCTTT	TRBV28	.	.	TRBJ1-1
CASSQDPQGDGYTF	TGCGCCAGCAGCCAAGATCCACAGGGGGATGGCTACACCTTC	TRBV4-1	TRBD1	few	TRBJ1-2
CASSNSETPPYNEQFF	TGTGCCAGCAGCAATAGCGAAACCCCACCATACAATGAGCAGTTCTTC	TRBV6-2/TRBV6-3	.	.	TRBJ2-1
CSATTSLLAADTQYF	TGCAGTGCTACAACTAGCCTCCTAGCAGCAGATACGCAGTATTTT	TRBV20-1	.	.	TRBJ2-3
CASSLWDETQYF	TGTGCCAGCAGCTTATGGGATGAGACCCAGTACTTC	TRBV7-2	.	many	TRBJ2-5
CASSSGRGLTDTQYF	TGTGCCAGCAGCTCGGGGAGGGGGCTCACAGATACGCAGTATTTT	TRBV7-9	.	.	TRBJ2-3
CASRPGQGPYEQYF	TGTGCCAGCAGACCGGGACAGGGACCCTACGAGCAGTACTTC	TRBV12-3/TRBV12-4	TRBD1	many	TRBJ2-7
CASSRNLNFFFGGTVEAFF	TGTGCCAGCAGCCGAAATTTAAATTTTTTTTTCGGGGGGACAGTTGAAGCTTTCTTT	TRBV7-6	TRBD1	many	TRBJ1-1
CSVTGTANTGELFF	TGCAGCGTGACAGGTACCGCGAACACCGGGGAGCTGTTTTTT	TRBV29-1	.	few	TRBJ2-2
CASSSSGGITDTQYF	TGTGCCAGCAGTTCTTCCGGGGGGATCACAGATACGCAGTATTTT	TRBV6-6	TRBD2	few	TRBJ2-3
CASSPDRVGTDTQYF	TGTGCCAGCAGCCCGGACAGGGTTGGCACAGATACGCAGTATTTT	TRBV7-9	TRBD1	few	TRBJ2-3
CSVVHENNYGYTF	TGCAGCGTCGTACACGAAAATAACTATGGCTACACCTTC	TRBV29-1	.	few	TRBJ1-2
CASSLPRQHNYGYTF	TGTGCCAGCAGCTTGCCTCGACAGCACAACTATGGCTACACCTTC	TRBV5-4	.	few	TRBJ1-2
CSVVSGTGDLEAFF	TGCAGCGTAGTCTCCGGGACAGGGGATCTTGAAGCTTTCTTT	TRBV29-1	TRBD1	few	TRBJ1-1
CASSLGPDIRETQYF	TGTGCCAGCAGCTTAGGCCCGGACATAAGAGAGACCCAGTACTTC	TRBV11-2	.	few	TRBJ2-5
CASSSNPKVVGTGELFF	TGTGCCAGCAGCTCGAACCCAAAGGTGGTTGGCACCGGGGAGCTGTTTTTT	TRBV7-6	.	many	TRBJ2-2
CASSPTGGFMNTEAFF	TGTGCCAGCAGCCCCACAGGGGGTTTCATGAACACTGAAGCTTTCTTT	TRBV7-3	TRBD1	few	TRBJ1-1
CASSFLGQGQDTQYF	TGTGCCAGCAGCTTCCTTGGACAGGGGCAAGATACGCAGTATTTT	TRBV14	TRBD1	few	TRBJ2-3
CASSLGDSNEQFF	TGTGCCAGCAGCTTAGGGGACAGCAATGAGCAGTTCTTC	TRBV7-6	TRBD1	many	TRBJ2-1
CASSTRTEIYGYTF	TGTGCCAGCAGCACCCGGACTGAGATCTATGGCTACACCTTC	TRBV7-9	.	.	TRBJ1-2
CASSLKHSSYNEQFF	TGTGCCAGCAGCTTAAAACATAGCTCCTACAATGAGCAGTTCTTC	TRBV7-8	.	many	TRBJ2-1
CASSFLPGPLNTEAFF	TGTGCCAGCAGCTTCCTCCCGGGACCCCTGAACACTGAAGCTTTCTTT	TRBV7-9	.	few	TRBJ1-1
CASSFSATNTGELFF	TGTGCCAGCAGTTTTTCAGCTACGAACACCGGGGAGCTGTTTTTT	TRBV6-2/TRBV6-3	.	many	TRBJ2-2
CASTSSRGTGELFF	TGTGCCAGCACCTCTAGTCGCGGGACCGGGGAGCTGTTTTTT	TRBV7-6	.	.	TRBJ2-2
CASSVRTSGNNEQFF	TGTGCCAGCAGCGTCCGAACTAGCGGGAACAATGAGCAGTTCTTC	TRBV9	TRBD2	.	TRBJ2-1
CASSLGGVSYEQYF	TGTGCCAGCAGCTTAGGAGGGGTCTCCTACGAGCAGTACTTC	TRBV7-6	.	many	TRBJ2-7
CASSASGQRNQPQHF	TGTGCCAGCAGCGCCTCGGGACAGCGCAATCAGCCCCAGCATTTT	TRBV5-6	TRBD1	few	TRBJ1-5
CASSLEVAVEQFF	TGTGCCAGCAGTTTAGAAGTAGCGGTGGAGCAGTTCTTC	TRBV12-3/TRBV12-4	.	.	TRBJ2-1
CASSPVGSGELFF	TGCGCCAGCAGCCCGGTGGGGTCCGGGGAGCTGTTTTTT	TRBV5-1	.	.	TRBJ2-2
CASSLDLGNTEAFF	TGCGCCAGCAGCTTGGATCTGGGAAACACTGAAGCTTTCTTT	TRBV5-1	.	few	TRBJ1-1